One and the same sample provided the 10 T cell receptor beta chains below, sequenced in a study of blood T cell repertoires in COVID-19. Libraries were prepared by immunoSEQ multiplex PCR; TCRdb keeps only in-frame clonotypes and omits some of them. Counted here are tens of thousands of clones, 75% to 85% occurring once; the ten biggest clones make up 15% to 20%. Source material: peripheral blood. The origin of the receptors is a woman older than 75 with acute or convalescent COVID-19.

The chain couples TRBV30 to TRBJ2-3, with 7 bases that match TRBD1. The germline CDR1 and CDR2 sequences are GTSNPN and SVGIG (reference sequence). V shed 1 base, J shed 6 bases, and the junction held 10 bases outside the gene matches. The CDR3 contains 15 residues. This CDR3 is CAWSGVGVDRDTQYF. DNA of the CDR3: TGTGCCTGGAGTGGGGTAGGGGTGGACAGGGATACGCAGTATTTT.

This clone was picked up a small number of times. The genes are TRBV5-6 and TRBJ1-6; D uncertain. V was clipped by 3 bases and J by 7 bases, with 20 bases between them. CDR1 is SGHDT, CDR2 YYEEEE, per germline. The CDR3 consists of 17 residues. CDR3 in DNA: TGTGCCAGCAGCTGGGGAGGGCAAACGCGCGGGAATTCACCCCTCCACTTT. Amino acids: CASSWGGQTRGNSPLHF.

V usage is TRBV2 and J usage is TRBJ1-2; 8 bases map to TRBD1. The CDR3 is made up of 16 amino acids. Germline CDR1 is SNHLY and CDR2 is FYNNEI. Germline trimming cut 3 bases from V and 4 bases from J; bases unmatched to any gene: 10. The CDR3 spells CASSDPGQDVGYGYTF. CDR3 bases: TGTGCCAGCAGTGACCCGGGACAGGACGTGGGCTATGGCTACACCTTC.

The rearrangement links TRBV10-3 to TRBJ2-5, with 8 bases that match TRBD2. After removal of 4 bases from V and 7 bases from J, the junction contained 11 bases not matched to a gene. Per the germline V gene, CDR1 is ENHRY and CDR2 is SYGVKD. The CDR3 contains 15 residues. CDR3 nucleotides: TGTGCCATCAGTGGGGGTAGCGGGGATGTCGGGACCCAGTACTTC. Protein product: CAISGGSGDVGTQYF.

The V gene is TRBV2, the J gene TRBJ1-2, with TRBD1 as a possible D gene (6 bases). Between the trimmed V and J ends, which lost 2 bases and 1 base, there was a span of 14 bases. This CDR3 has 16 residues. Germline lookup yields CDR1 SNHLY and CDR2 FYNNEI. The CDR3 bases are TGTGCCAGCAGTGAACCCTTAGGACAGATTAACTATGGCTACACCTTC. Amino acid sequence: CASSEPLGQINYGYTF.

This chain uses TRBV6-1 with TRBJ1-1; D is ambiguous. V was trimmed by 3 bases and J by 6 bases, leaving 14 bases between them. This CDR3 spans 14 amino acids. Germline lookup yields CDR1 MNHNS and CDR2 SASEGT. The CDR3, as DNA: TGTGCCAGCAGTGAGTCAGCGGAGTCTGCTGAAGCTTTCTTT. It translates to CASSESAESAEAFF.

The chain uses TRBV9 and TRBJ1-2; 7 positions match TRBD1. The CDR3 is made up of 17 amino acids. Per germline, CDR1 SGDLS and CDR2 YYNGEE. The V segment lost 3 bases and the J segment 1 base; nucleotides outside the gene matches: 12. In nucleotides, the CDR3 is TGTGCCAGCAGCGAATATGAATACAGGGGAGGTAACTATGGCTACACCTTC. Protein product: CASSEYEYRGGNYGYTF.

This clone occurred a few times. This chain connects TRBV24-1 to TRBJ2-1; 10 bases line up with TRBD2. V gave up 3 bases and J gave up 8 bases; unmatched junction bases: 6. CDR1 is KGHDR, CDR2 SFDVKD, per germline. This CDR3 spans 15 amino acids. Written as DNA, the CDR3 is TGTGCCACCAGTGATCCCAGCGGGGGGGCCGATGAGCAGTTCTTC. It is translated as CATSDPSGGADEQFF.

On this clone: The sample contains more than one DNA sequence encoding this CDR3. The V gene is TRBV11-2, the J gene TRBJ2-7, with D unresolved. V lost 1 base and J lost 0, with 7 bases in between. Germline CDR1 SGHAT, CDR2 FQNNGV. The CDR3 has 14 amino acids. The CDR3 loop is CASSLVGGSYEQYF. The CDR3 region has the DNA TGTGCCAGCAGCTTAGTCGGCGGCTCCTACGAGCAGTACTTC.

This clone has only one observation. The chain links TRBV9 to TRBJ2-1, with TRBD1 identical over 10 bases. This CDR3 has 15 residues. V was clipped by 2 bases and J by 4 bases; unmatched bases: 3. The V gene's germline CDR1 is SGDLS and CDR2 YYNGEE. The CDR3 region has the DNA TGTGCCAGCAGCGTGAAGGGACAGGGGTACAATGAGCAGTTCTTC. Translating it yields CASSVKGQGYNEQFF. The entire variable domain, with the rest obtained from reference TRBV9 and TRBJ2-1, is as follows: DSGVTQTPKHLITATGQRVTLRCSPRSGDLSVYWYQQSLDQGLQFLIQYYNGEERAKGNILERFSAQQFPDLHSELNLSSLELGDSALYFCASSVKGQGYNEQFFGPGTRLTVL.